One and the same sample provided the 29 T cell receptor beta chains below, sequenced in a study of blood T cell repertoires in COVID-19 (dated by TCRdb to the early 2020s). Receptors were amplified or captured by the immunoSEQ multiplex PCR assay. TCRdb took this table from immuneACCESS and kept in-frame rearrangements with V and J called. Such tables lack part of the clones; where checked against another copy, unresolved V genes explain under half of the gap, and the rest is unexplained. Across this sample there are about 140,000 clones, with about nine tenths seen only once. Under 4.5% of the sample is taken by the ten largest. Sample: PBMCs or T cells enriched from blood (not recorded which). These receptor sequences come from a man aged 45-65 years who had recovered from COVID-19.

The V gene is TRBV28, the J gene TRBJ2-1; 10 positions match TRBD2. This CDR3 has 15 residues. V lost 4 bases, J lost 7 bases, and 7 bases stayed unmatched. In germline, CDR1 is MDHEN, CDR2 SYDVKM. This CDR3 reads CASSSGTSGKNEQFF. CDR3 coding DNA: TGTGCCAGCAGTTCAGGAACTAGCGGGAAGAATGAGCAGTTCTTC.

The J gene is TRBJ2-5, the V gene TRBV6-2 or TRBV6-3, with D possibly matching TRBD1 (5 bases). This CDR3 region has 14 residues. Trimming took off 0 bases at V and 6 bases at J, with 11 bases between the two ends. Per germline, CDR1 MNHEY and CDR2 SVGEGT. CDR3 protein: CASSYSLGPQTQYF. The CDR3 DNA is TGTGCCAGCAGTTACTCGCTGGGGCCCCAGACCCAGTACTTC.

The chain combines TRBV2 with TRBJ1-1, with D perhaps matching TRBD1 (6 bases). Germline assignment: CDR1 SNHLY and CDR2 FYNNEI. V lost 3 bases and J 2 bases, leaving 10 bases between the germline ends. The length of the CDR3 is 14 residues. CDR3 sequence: CASSDLGANTEAFF. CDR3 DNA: TGTGCCAGCAGTGATCTGGGGGCAAACACTGAAGCTTTCTTT.

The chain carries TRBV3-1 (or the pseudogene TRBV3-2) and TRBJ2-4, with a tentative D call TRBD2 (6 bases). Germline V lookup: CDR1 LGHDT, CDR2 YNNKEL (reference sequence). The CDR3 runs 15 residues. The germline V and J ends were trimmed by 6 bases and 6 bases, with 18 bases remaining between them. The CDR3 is CASSTGGLGRNIQYF. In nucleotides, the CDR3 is TGTGCCAGCAGTACCGGGGGACTCGGTCGAAACATTCAGTACTTC.

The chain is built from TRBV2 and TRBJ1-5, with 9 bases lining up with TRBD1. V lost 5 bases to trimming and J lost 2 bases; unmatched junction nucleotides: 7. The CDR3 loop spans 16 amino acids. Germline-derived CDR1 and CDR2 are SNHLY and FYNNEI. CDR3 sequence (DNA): TGTGCCAGCAGTCCCCGGGACAGGGTGGGCAATCAGCCCCAGCATTTT. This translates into CASSPRDRVGNQPQHF.

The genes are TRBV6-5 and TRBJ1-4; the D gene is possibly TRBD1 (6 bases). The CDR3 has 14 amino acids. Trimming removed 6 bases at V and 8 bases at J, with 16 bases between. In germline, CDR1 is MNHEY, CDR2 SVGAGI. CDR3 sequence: CASRTGTRVEKLFF. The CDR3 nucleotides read TGTGCCAGCAGAACCGGGACAAGGGTGGAAAAACTGTTTTTT.

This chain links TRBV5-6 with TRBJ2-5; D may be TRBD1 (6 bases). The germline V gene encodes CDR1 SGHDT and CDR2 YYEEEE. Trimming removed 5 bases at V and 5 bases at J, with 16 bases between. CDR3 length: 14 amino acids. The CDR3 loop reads CASRQDRRPETQYF. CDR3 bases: TGTGCCAGCAGACAAGACAGGCGTCCGGAGACCCAGTACTTC.

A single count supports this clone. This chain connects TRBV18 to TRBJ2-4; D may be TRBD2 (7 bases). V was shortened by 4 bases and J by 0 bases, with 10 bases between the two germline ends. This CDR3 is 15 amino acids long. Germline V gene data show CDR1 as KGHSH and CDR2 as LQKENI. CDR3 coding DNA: TGTGCCAGCTCACGGGGGGGCGGAGCCAAAAACATTCAGTACTTC. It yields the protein CASSRGGGAKNIQYF.

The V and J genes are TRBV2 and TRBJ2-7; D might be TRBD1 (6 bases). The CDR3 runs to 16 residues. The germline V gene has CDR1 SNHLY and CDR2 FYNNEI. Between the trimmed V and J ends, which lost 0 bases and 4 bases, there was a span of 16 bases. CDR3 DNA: TGTGCCAGCAGTGAAGCGCATGTCTCCACAGGGTACGAGCAGTACTTC. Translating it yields CASSEAHVSTGYEQYF. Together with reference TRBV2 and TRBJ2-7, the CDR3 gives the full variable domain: EPEVTQTPSHQVTQMGQEVILRCVPISNHLYFYWYRQILGQKVEFLVSFYNNEISEKSEIFDDQFSVERPDGSNFTLKIRSTKLEDSAMYFCASSEAHVSTGYEQYFGPGTRLTVT.

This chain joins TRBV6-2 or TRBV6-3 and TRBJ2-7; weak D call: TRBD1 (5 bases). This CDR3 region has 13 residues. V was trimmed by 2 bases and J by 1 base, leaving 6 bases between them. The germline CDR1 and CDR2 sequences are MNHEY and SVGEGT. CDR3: CASSYQGSYEQYV. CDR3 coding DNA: TGTGCCAGCAGTTACCAGGGTTCCTACGAGCAGTACGTC.

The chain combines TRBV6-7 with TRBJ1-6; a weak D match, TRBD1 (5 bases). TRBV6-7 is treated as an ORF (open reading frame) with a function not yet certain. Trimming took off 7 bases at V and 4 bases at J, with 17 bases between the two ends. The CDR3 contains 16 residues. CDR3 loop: CASTQGLLLYNSPLHF. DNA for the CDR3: TGTGCCAGCACCCAGGGACTCCTACTTTATAATTCACCCCTCCACTTT.

DNA of the CDR3: TGCGCCAGCAGGGAGTTTGGGTTCGACCATGAAAAACTGTTTTTT. The encoded protein is CASREFGFDHEKLFF. The rearrangement uses TRBV5-1 and TRBJ1-4, with D unclear. The CDR3 consists of 15 residues. The germline CDR1 and CDR2 sequences are SGHRS and YFSETQ. Trimming removed 5 bases from V and 6 bases from J, with 17 bases in between.

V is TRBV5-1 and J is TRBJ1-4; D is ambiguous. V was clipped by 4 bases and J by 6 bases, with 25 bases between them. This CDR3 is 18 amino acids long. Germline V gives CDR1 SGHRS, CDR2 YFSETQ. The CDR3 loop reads CASSKAKVGGSTDEKLFF. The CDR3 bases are TGCGCCAGCAGCAAGGCCAAGGTCGGAGGCAGCACGGATGAAAAACTGTTTTTT.

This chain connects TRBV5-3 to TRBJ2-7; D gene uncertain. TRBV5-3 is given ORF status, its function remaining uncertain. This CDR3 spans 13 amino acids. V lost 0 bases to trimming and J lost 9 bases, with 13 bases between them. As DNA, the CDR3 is TGTGCCAGAAGCTTGGCATTTCTTCTCGGGCAGTACGTC. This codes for CARSLAFLLGQYV.

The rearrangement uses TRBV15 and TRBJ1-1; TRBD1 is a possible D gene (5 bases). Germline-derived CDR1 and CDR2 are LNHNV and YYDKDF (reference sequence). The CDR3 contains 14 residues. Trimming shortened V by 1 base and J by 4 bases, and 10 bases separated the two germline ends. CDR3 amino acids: CATSRVGRGTEAFF. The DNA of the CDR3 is TGTGCCACCAGCAGAGTGGGAAGGGGCACTGAAGCTTTCTTT.

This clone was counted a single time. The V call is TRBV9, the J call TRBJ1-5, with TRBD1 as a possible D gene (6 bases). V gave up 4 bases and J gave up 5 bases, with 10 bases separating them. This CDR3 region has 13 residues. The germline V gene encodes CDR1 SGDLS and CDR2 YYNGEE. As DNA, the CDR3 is TGTGCCAGCAGCCCCAGGGGAGATCAGCCCCAGCATTTT. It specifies CASSPRGDQPQHF.

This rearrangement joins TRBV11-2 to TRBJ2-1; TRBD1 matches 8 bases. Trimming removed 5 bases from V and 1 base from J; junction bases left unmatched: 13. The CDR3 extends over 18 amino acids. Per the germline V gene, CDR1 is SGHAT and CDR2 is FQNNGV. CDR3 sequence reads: CASSHIETGVWSYNEQFF. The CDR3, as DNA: TGTGCCAGCAGCCACATTGAGACAGGGGTTTGGTCCTACAATGAGCAGTTCTTC.

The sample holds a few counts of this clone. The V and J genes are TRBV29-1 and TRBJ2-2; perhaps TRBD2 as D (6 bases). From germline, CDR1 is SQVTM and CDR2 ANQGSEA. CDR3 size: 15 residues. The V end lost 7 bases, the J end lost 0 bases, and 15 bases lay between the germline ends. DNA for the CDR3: TGCAGCGGAGGAGGGGCGACTTCGAACACCGGGGAGCTGTTTTTT. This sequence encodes CSGGGATSNTGELFF.

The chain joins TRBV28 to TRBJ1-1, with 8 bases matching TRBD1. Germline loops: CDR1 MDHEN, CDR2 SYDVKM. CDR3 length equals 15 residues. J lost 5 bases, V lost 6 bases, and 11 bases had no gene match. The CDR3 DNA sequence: TGTGCCAGCAGGGCGCAGGGGGCCCCGAGAACTGAAGCTTTCTTT. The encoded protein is CASRAQGAPRTEAFF.

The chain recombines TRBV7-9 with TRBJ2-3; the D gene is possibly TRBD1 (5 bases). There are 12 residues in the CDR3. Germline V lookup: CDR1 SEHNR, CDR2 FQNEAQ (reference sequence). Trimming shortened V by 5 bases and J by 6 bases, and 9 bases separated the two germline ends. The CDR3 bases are TGTGCCAGCAGCGCAGGGCCCGATACGCAGTATTTT. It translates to CASSAGPDTQYF. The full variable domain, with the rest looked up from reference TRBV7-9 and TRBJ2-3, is DTGVSQNPRHKITKRGQNVTFRCDPISEHNRLYWYRQTLGQGPEFLTYFQNEAQLEKSRLLSDRFSAERPKGSFSTLEIQRTEQGDSAMYLCASSAGPDTQYFGPGTRLTVL.

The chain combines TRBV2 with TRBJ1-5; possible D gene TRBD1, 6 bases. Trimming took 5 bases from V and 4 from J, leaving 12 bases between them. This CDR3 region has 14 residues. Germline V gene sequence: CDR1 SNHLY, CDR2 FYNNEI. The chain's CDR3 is CASSRGQINQPQHF. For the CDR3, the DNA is TGTGCCAGCAGTAGAGGACAGATTAATCAGCCCCAGCATTTT. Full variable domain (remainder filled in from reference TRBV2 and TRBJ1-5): EPEVTQTPSHQVTQMGQEVILRCVPISNHLYFYWYRQILGQKVEFLVSFYNNEISEKSEIFDDQFSVERPDGSNFTLKIRSTKLEDSAMYFCASSRGQINQPQHFGDGTRLSIL.

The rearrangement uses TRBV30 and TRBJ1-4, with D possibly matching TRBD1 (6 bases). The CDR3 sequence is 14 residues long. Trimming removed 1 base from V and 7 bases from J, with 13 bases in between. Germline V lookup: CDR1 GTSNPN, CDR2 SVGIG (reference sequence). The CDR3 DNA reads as TGTGCCTGGAGTGGAGACAGGTTCGCTGAAAAACTGTTTTTT. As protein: CAWSGDRFAEKLFF.

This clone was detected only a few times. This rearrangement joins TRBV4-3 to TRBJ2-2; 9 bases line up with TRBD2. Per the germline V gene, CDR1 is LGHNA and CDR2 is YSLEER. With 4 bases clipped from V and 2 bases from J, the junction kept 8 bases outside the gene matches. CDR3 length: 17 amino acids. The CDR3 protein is CASSRNSGGTNTGELFF. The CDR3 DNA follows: TGCGCCAGCAGCCGGAATAGCGGGGGTACTAACACCGGGGAGCTGTTTTTT.

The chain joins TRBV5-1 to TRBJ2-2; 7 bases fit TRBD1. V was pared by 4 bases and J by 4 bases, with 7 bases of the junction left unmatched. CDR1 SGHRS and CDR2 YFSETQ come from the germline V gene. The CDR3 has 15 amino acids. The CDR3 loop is CASSTGQASTGELFF. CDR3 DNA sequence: TGCGCCAGCAGCACCGGACAGGCTAGCACCGGGGAGCTGTTTTTT. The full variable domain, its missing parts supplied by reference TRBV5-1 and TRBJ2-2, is KAGVTQTPRYLIKTRGQQVTLSCSPISGHRSVSWYQQTPGQGLQFLFEYFSETQRNKGNFPGRFSGRQFSNSRSEMNVSTLELGDSALYLCASSTGQASTGELFFGEGSRLTVL.

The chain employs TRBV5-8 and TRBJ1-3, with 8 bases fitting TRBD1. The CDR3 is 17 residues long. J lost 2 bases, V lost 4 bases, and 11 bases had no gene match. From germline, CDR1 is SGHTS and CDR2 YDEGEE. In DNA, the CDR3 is TGTGCCAGCAGCATCCATATCGGGACAGGAACTGGAAACACCATATATTTT. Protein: CASSIHIGTGTGNTIYF.

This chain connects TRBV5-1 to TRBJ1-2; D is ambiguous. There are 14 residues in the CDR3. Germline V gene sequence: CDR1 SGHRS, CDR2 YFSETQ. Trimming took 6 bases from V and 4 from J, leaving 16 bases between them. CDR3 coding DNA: TGCGCCAGCACCCCGTCGGGGATCGGCTATGGCTACACCTTC. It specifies CASTPSGIGYGYTF.

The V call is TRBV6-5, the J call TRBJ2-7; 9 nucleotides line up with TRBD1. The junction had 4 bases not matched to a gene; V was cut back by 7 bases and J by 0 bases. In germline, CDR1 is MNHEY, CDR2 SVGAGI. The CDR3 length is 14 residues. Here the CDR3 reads CASMRQGGSYEQYV. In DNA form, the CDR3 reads TGTGCCAGCATGCGACAGGGGGGCTCCTACGAGCAGTACGTC.

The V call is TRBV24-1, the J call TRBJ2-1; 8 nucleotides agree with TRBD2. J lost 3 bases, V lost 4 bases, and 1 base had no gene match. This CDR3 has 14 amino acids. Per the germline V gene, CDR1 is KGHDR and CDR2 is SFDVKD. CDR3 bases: TGTGCCACCAGTGACACTAGCGGCTACAATGAGCAGTTCTTC. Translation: CATSDTSGYNEQFF.

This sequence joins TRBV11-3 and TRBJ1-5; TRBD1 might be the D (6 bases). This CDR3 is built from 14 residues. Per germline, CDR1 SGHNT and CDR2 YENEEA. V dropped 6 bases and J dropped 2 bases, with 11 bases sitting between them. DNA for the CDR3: TGTGCCAGCAGAAGGACAGCCGGCAATCAGCCCCAGCATTTT. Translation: CASRRTAGNQPQHF.